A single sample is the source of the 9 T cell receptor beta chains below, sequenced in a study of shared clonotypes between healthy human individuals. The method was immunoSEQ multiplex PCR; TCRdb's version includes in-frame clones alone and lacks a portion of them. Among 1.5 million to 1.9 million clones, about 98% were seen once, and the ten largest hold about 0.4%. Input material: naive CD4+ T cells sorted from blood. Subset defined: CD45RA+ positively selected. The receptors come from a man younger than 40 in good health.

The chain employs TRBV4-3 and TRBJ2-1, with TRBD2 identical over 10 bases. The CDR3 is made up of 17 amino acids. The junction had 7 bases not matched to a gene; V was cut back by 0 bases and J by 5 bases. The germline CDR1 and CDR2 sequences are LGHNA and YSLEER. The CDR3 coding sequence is TGCGCCAGCAGCCAAGAACTAGCGGGATGGGGTCACAATGAGCAGTTCTTC. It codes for CASSQELAGWGHNEQFF.

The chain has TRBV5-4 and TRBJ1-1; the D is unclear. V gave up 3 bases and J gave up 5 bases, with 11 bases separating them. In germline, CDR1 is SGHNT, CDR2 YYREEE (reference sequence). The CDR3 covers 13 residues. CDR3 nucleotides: TGTGCCAGCAGCTGGACCGGGAGGACTGAAGCTTTCTTT. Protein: CASSWTGRTEAFF.

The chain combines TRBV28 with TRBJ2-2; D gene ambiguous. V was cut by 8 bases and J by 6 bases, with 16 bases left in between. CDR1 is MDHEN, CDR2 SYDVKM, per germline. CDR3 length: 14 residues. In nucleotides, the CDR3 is TGTGCCAGCGGAGTGACGGTAGAATCCGGGGAGCTGTTTTTT. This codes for CASGVTVESGELFF. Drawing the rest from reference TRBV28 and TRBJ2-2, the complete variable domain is DVKVTQSSRYLVKRTGEKVFLECVQDMDHENMFWYRQDPGLGLRLIYFSYDVKMKEKGDIPEGYSVSREKKERFSLILESASTNQTSMYLCASGVTVESGELFFGEGSRLTVL.

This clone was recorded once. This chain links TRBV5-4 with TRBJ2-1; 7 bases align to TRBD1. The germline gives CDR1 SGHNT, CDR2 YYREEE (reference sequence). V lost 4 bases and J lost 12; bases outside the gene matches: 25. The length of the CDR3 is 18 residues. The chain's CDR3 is CASSPPDEGGGWLAGQFF. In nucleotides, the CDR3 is TGTGCCAGCAGCCCTCCCGACGAAGGGGGCGGTTGGCTAGCAGGGCAGTTCTTC.

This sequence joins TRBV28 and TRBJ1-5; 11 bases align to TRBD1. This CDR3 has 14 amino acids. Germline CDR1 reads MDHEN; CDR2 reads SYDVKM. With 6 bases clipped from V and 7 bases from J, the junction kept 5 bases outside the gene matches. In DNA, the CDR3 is TGTGCCAGCAGCACGGGACAGGGGGACCAGCCCCAGCATTTT. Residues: CASSTGQGDQPQHF.

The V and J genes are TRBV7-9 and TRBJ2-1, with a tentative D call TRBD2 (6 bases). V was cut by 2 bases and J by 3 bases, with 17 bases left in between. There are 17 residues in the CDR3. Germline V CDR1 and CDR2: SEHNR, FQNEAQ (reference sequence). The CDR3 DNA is TGTGCCAGCAGCTTACAGGCGGGGTATAAAAACTACAATGAGCAGTTCTTC. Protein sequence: CASSLQAGYKNYNEQFF.

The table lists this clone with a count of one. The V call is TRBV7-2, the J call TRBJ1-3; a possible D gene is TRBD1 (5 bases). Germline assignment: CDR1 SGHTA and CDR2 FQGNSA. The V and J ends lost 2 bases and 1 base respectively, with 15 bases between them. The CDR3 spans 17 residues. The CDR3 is CASSLKRGVASGNTIYF. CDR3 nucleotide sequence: TGTGCCAGCAGCTTAAAAAGGGGAGTGGCTTCTGGAAACACCATATATTTT.

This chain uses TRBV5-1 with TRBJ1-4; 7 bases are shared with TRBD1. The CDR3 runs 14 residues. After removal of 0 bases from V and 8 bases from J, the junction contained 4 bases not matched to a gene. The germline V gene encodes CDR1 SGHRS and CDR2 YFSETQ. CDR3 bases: TGCGCCAGCAGCTTGGACAGGGGAAGGGAAAAACTGTTTTTT. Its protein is CASSLDRGREKLFF.

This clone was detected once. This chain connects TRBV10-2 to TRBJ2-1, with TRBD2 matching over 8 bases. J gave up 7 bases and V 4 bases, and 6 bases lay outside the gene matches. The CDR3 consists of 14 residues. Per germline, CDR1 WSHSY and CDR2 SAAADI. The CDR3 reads CASSGSGSGNEQFF. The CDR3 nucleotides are TGCGCCAGCAGTGGGAGCGGGAGCGGTAATGAGCAGTTCTTC.